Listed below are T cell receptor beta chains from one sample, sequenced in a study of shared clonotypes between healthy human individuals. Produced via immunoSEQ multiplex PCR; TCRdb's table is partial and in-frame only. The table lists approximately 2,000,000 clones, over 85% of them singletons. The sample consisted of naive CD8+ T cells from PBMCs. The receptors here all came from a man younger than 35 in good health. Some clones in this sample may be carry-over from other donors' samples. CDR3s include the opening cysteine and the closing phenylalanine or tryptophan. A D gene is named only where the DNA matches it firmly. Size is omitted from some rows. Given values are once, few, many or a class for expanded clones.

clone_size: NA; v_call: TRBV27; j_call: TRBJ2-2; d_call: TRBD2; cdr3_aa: CASSPGLAEVLNTGELFF; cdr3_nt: TGTGCCAGCAGTCCGGGACTAGCGGAGGTCCTTAACACCGGGGAGCTGTTTTTT
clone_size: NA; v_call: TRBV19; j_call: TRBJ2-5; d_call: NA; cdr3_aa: CASSIIIWETQYF; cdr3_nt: TGTGCCAGTAGTATAATAATCTGGGAGACCCAGTACTTC
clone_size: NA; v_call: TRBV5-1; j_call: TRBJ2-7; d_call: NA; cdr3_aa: CASSLDIRGPNEQYF; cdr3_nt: TGCGCCAGCAGCTTGGATATTCGCGGACCGAACGAGCAGTACTTC
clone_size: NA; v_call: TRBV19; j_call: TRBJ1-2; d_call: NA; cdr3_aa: CASSVSNYGYTF; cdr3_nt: TGTGCCAGTAGTGTAAGCAACTATGGCTACACCTTC
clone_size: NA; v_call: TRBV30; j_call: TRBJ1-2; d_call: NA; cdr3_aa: CAWNGPDHGNYGYTF; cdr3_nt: TGTGCCTGGAATGGGCCCGACCACGGGAACTATGGCTACACCTTC
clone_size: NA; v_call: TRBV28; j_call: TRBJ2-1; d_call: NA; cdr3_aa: CASSLPRGTVGDYNEQFF; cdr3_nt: TGTGCCAGCAGTTTACCCCGCGGGACAGTGGGGGACTACAATGAGCAGTTCTTC
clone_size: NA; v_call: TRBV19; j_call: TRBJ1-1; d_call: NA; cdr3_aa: CASNIGRAGTEAFF; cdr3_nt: TGTGCCAGTAACATCGGCAGGGCCGGAACTGAAGCTTTCTTT
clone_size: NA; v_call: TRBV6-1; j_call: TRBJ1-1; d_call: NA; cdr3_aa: CASSGWESNTEAFF; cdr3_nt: TGTGCCAGCAGTGGATGGGAGTCAAACACTGAAGCTTTCTTT
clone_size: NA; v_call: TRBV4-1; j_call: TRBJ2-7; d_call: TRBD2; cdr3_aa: CASSLILGLATYEQYF; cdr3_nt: TGCGCCAGCAGCCTAATACTAGGACTAGCGACCTACGAGCAGTACTTC
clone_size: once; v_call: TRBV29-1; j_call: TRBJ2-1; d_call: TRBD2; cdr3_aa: CSVEVGLAEYNEQFF; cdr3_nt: TGCAGCGTTGAAGTCGGACTAGCGGAATACAATGAGCAGTTCTTC
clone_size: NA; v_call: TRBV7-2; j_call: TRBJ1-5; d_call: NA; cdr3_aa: CASSSFSVFRDQPQHF; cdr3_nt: TGTGCCAGCAGCTCTTTTTCTGTCTTCAGAGATCAGCCCCAGCATTTT
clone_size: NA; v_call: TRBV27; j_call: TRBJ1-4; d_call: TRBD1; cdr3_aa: CASRFGTGNEKLFF; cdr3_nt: TGTGCCAGCCGGTTTGGGACAGGGAATGAAAAACTGTTTTTT
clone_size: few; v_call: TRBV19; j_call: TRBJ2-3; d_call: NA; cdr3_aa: CASSIDQRDTQYF; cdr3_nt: TGTGCCAGTAGTATAGATCAGAGAGATACGCAGTATTTT
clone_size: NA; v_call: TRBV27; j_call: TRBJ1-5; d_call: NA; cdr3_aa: CASSFRGLSPGGSNQPQHF; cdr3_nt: TGTGCCAGCAGTTTCCGCGGACTGAGCCCTGGAGGTAGCAATCAGCCCCAGCATTTT
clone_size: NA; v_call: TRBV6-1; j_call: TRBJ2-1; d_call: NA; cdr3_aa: CASSEAGISYNEQFF; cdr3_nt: TGTGCCAGCAGTGAAGCGGGAATATCCTACAATGAGCAGTTCTTC
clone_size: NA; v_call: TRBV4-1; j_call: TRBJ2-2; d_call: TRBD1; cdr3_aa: CASSLLTGENTGELFF; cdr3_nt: TGCGCCAGCAGCCTGTTGACAGGGGAGAACACCGGGGAGCTGTTTTTT
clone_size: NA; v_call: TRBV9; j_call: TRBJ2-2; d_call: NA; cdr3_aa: CASSSGRVYTGELFF; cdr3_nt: TGTGCCAGCAGCTCGGGACGGGTTTACACCGGGGAGCTGTTTTTT
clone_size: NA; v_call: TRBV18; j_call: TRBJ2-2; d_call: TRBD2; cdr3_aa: CASSLAGDAGELFF; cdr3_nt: TGTGCCAGCTCGTTAGCGGGAGACGCCGGGGAGCTGTTTTTT
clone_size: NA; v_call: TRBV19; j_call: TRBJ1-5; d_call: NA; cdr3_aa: CASSKTGSGYQPQHF; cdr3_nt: TGTGCCAGTAGTAAAACAGGGTCGGGCTATCAGCCCCAGCATTTT
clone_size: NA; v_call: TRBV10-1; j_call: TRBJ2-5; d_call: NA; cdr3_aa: CASSGGSRGTQYF; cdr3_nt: TGCGCCAGCAGTGGGGGTTCAAGGGGGACCCAGTACTTC
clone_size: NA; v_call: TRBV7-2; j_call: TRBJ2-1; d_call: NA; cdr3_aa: CASSTLHYNEQFF; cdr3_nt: TGTGCCAGCAGCACCTTACATTACAATGAGCAGTTCTTC
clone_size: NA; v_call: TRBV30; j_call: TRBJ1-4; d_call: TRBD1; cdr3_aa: CASSPGQGEKLFF; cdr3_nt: TGTGCCTCTAGCCCCGGACAGGGGGAAAAACTGTTTTTT
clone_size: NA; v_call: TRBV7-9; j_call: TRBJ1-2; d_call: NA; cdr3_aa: CASSLVGSGRNYGYTF; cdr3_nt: TGTGCCAGCAGCTTAGTAGGGTCAGGCCGCAACTATGGCTACACCTTC
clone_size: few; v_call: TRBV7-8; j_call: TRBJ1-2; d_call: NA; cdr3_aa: CASSLGRGDYGYTF; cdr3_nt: TGTGCCAGCAGCTTAGGGCGAGGGGATTATGGCTACACCTTC
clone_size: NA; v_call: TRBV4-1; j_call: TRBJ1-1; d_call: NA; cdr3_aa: CASSQRLGRNTEAFF; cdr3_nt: TGCGCCAGCAGCCAACGTCTCGGACGCAACACTGAAGCTTTCTTT
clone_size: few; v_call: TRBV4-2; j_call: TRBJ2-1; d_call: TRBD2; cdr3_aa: CASSQEGAGDGEQFF; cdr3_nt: TGTGCCAGCAGCCAAGAGGGAGCGGGAGATGGTGAGCAGTTCTTC
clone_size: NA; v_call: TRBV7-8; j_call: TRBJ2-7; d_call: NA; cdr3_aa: CASSEQTRAREQYF; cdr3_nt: TGTGCCAGCAGCGAACAAACCCGGGCCCGTGAGCAGTACTTC
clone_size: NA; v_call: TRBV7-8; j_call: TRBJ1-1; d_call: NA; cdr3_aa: CASRGPTEAFF; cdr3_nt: TGTGCCAGCAGGGGGCCCACTGAAGCTTTCTTT
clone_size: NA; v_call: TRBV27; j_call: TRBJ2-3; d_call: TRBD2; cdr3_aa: CASSPASGESTDTQYF; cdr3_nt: TGTGCCAGCAGTCCGGCTAGCGGAGAAAGCACAGATACGCAGTATTTT
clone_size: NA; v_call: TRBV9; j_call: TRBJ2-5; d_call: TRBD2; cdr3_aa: CASSPRLTSGEETQYF; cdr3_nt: TGTGCCAGCAGTCCGAGGCTGACTAGCGGAGAAGAGACCCAGTACTTC
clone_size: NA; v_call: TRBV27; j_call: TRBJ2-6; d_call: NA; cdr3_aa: CASSSGPLSGANVLTF; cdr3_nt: TGTGCCAGCAGCTCCGGGCCCCTCTCTGGGGCCAACGTCCTGACTTTC
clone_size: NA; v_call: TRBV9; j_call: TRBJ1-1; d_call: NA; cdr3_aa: CASSAGRGEAFF; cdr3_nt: TGTGCCAGCAGCGCCGGGCGGGGTGAAGCTTTCTTT
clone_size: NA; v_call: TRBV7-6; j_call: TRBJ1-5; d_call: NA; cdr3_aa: CASSFGVHQPQHF; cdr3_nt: TGTGCCAGCAGCTTTGGGGTTCATCAGCCCCAGCATTTT
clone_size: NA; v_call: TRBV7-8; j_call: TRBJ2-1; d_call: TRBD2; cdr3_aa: CASSLSSGSSYNEQFF; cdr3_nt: TGTGCCAGCAGCTTGTCTAGCGGTAGCTCCTACAATGAGCAGTTCTTC
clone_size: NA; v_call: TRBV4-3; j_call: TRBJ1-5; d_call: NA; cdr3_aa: CASSQDRVGAQPQHF; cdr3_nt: TGCGCCAGCAGCCAAGATAGGGTGGGTGCTCAGCCCCAGCATTTT
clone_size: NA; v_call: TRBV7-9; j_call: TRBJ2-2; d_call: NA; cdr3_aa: CASSDRWAGELFF; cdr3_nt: TGTGCCAGCAGCGACAGGTGGGCCGGGGAGCTGTTTTTT
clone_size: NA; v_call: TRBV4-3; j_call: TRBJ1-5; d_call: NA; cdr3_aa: CASSQGTGNQPQHF; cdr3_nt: TGCGCCAGCAGCCAAGGAACGGGGAATCAGCCCCAGCATTTT
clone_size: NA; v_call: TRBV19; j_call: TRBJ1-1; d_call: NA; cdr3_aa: CATFNTEAFF; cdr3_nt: TGTGCCACCTTCAACACTGAAGCTTTCTTT